This entry is about one T cell receptor (beta chain). Its antigen remains unknown. CDR1 and CDR2 (germline): SGDLS, YYNGEE. CDR3 length: 12 residues. V lost 0 bases, J lost 6 bases, and 3 bases lay in between. Profiled with immunoSEQ multiplex PCR; TCRdb holds only in-frame clones, not every one. This table has over 90,000 clones, about 90% appearing once. The data were obtained in a study of T cell responses to AZD1222 COVID-19 vaccine. About the study: Whether given at about 4 or about 12 weeks, second doses were pooled. Findings and limits, study-wide: Across the whole spike, CD4 TCRs peaked at regions 160-218 and 743-854. Baseline testing showed seropositivity in only a handful of AZD1222 recipients. Donors, mostly white British, included more females; clonal diversity was possibly underestimated.

This rearrangement joins TRBV9 to TRBJ2-2; D unresolved. The specimen comprised peripheral blood, sampled on day 0 of AZD1222 vaccination. This TCR derives from an adult in good health. CDR3 sequence reads: CASSVEAGELFF. For the CDR3, the DNA is TGTGCCAGCAGCGTAGAGGCCGGGGAGCTGTTTTTT.